Listed below are T cell receptor beta chains from one sample, sequenced in a study of blood T cell repertoires in COVID-19. Assay: immunoSEQ multiplex PCR; the TCRdb copy retains only in-frame clones and omits some. Among about 210,000 clones listed, 81% were seen once. The sequenced sample was PBMCs or T cells enriched from blood (not recorded which). These receptors were collected from a woman aged 45-65 years with acute COVID-19. Each CDR3 is given with its conserved first and last residue. The D gene is left open where the match is weak. Expanded clones are given a class, and other clones once, few, many or no size at all.

d_gene: TRBD1; abundance: NA; v_gene: TRBV5-1; j_gene: TRBJ2-1; CDR3aa: CASSWGDGTGDNEQFF; CDR3nt: TGCGCCAGCAGCTGGGGGGACGGGACAGGGGACAATGAGCAGTTCTTC
d_gene: NA; abundance: NA; v_gene: TRBV27; j_gene: TRBJ2-3; CDR3aa: CASSIQQGRIDTQYF; CDR3nt: TGTGCCAGCAGTATCCAACAGGGGAGGATAGATACGCAGTATTTT
d_gene: TRBD2; abundance: NA; v_gene: TRBV5-1; j_gene: TRBJ2-3; CDR3aa: CASSLVPSGSYTQYF; CDR3nt: TGCGCCAGCAGCTTGGTGCCTAGCGGGAGTTATACGCAGTATTTT
d_gene: NA; abundance: once; v_gene: TRBV7-2; j_gene: TRBJ1-6; CDR3aa: CASSLSPSPDSPLHF; CDR3nt: TGTGCCAGCAGCTTAAGCCCCTCCCCTGATTCACCCCTCCACTTT
d_gene: NA; abundance: NA; v_gene: TRBV7-2; j_gene: TRBJ2-1; CDR3aa: CASSLGGEWQQFF; CDR3nt: TGTGCCAGCAGCTTGGGCGGGGAGTGGCAGCAGTTCTTC
d_gene: NA; abundance: NA; v_gene: TRBV19; j_gene: TRBJ2-7; CDR3aa: CASSPRTYGHEQYF; CDR3nt: TGTGCCAGTAGTCCAAGGACATACGGCCACGAGCAGTACTTC
d_gene: NA; abundance: NA; v_gene: TRBV29-1; j_gene: TRBJ2-4; CDR3aa: CSVMAPGDIQYF; CDR3nt: TGCAGCGTTATGGCCCCAGGGGACATTCAGTACTTC
d_gene: NA; abundance: NA; v_gene: TRBV4-1; j_gene: TRBJ2-1; CDR3aa: CASSRPTGIASYNEQFF; CDR3nt: TGCGCCAGCAGCCGGCCTACCGGGATCGCGTCGTACAATGAGCAGTTCTTC
d_gene: TRBD1; abundance: NA; v_gene: TRBV9; j_gene: TRBJ2-3; CDR3aa: CASSTRTGGSMDTQYF; CDR3nt: TGTGCCAGCAGCACTCGGACAGGGGGTTCAATGGATACGCAGTATTTT
d_gene: NA; abundance: once; v_gene: TRBV28; j_gene: TRBJ2-7; CDR3aa: CASSLKRTYEQYF; CDR3nt: TGTGCCAGCAGTCTCAAGCGGACCTACGAGCAGTACTTC
d_gene: NA; abundance: NA; v_gene: TRBV27; j_gene: TRBJ1-3; CDR3aa: CASSPYRNSGNTIYF; CDR3nt: TGTGCCAGCAGTCCTTACAGGAACTCTGGAAACACCATATATTTT
d_gene: NA; abundance: few; v_gene: TRBV6-5; j_gene: TRBJ1-2; CDR3aa: CASSRKGEGDGYTF; CDR3nt: TGTGCCAGCAGTAGGAAAGGGGAAGGGGATGGCTACACCTTC
d_gene: NA; abundance: NA; v_gene: TRBV7-2; j_gene: TRBJ1-2; CDR3aa: CASSLGDPSYGYTF; CDR3nt: TGTGCCAGCAGCTTAGGTGATCCGAGCTATGGCTACACCTTC
d_gene: TRBD1; abundance: few; v_gene: TRBV7-8; j_gene: TRBJ1-5; CDR3aa: CASSLGQGAGGNQPQHF; CDR3nt: TGTGCCAGCAGCTTGGGACAGGGGGCTGGTGGCAATCAGCCCCAGCATTTT
d_gene: TRBD1; abundance: NA; v_gene: TRBV28; j_gene: TRBJ1-5; CDR3aa: CASRTGNQPQHF; CDR3nt: TGTGCCAGCAGGACAGGGAATCAGCCCCAGCATTTT
d_gene: TRBD1; abundance: NA; v_gene: TRBV13; j_gene: TRBJ1-1; CDR3aa: CASSSRVTGGFTEAFF; CDR3nt: TGTGCCAGCAGCTCAAGGGTTACAGGGGGCTTTACTGAAGCTTTCTTT
d_gene: NA; abundance: few; v_gene: TRBV7-9; j_gene: TRBJ1-2; CDR3aa: CASSARQEGYTF; CDR3nt: TGTGCCAGCAGCGCCCGACAGGAAGGCTACACCTTC
d_gene: NA; abundance: once; v_gene: TRBV9; j_gene: TRBJ2-3; CDR3aa: CASSVDAADTQYF; CDR3nt: TGTGCCAGCAGCGTAGATGCGGCAGATACGCAGTATTTT
d_gene: NA; abundance: NA; v_gene: TRBV9; j_gene: TRBJ1-2; CDR3aa: CASSAQGGGGLGYTF; CDR3nt: TGTGCCAGCAGCGCCCAAGGGGGAGGGGGTCTTGGCTACACCTTC
d_gene: TRBD1; abundance: NA; v_gene: TRBV7-2; j_gene: TRBJ1-1; CDR3aa: CASSSNPGTGGLEAFF; CDR3nt: TGTGCCAGCAGCTCTAATCCCGGGACAGGGGGATTAGAAGCTTTCTTT
d_gene: TRBD2; abundance: NA; v_gene: TRBV7-2; j_gene: TRBJ2-7; CDR3aa: CASSSGLAGEGEQYF; CDR3nt: TGTGCCAGCAGCTCGGGACTAGCGGGAGAGGGGGAGCAGTACTTC
d_gene: NA; abundance: NA; v_gene: TRBV28; j_gene: TRBJ1-2; CDR3aa: CASSPRTAGRYGYTF; CDR3nt: TGTGCCAGCAGTCCCCGGACAGCGGGAAGATATGGCTACACCTTC
d_gene: TRBD1; abundance: NA; v_gene: TRBV5-1; j_gene: TRBJ1-2; CDR3aa: CASSLQGRNYGYTF; CDR3nt: TGCGCCAGCAGCTTACAGGGGAGGAACTATGGCTACACCTTC
d_gene: TRBD2; abundance: NA; v_gene: TRBV6-2/TRBV6-3; j_gene: TRBJ2-1; CDR3aa: CASSYIGGRYNEQFF; CDR3nt: TGTGCCAGCAGTTATATAGGCGGGAGGTACAATGAGCAGTTCTTC
d_gene: NA; abundance: few; v_gene: TRBV28; j_gene: TRBJ2-7; CDR3aa: CASSGQFPAYEQYF; CDR3nt: TGTGCCAGCAGTGGACAGTTTCCCGCCTACGAGCAGTACTTC
d_gene: TRBD2; abundance: NA; v_gene: TRBV4-2; j_gene: TRBJ2-2; CDR3aa: CASSHPPGLAVEELFF; CDR3nt: TGTGCCAGCAGCCATCCTCCGGGACTAGCGGTAGAGGAGCTGTTTTTT
d_gene: NA; abundance: NA; v_gene: TRBV7-7; j_gene: TRBJ1-3; CDR3aa: CASSLGPGNTIYF; CDR3nt: TGTGCTAGCAGCTTAGGGCCCGGAAACACCATATATTTT
d_gene: NA; abundance: NA; v_gene: TRBV6-1; j_gene: TRBJ1-4; CDR3aa: CASSEQGNEKLFF; CDR3nt: TGTGCCAGCAGTGAACAGGGTAATGAAAAACTGTTTTTT
d_gene: TRBD2; abundance: NA; v_gene: TRBV29-1; j_gene: TRBJ2-2; CDR3aa: CSALSGGGTGELFF; CDR3nt: TGCAGCGCCCTTAGCGGGGGGGGCACCGGGGAGCTGTTTTTT
d_gene: NA; abundance: NA; v_gene: TRBV4-3; j_gene: TRBJ1-5; CDR3aa: CASSQNQQGNQPQHF; CDR3nt: TGCGCCAGCAGCCAAAATCAACAGGGAAATCAGCCCCAGCATTTT
d_gene: TRBD2; abundance: NA; v_gene: TRBV28; j_gene: TRBJ2-7; CDR3aa: CASSFDLHLGLAGRGDYEQYF; CDR3nt: TGTGCCAGCAGTTTCGATCTACACCTTGGACTAGCGGGCCGGGGGGACTACGAGCAGTACTTC
d_gene: NA; abundance: NA; v_gene: TRBV19; j_gene: TRBJ1-5; CDR3aa: CASSITAYSNQPQHF; CDR3nt: TGTGCCAGTAGTATTACAGCTTATAGCAATCAGCCCCAGCATTTT
d_gene: NA; abundance: once; v_gene: TRBV5-1; j_gene: TRBJ2-3; CDR3aa: CASSLGGTTDTQYF; CDR3nt: TGCGCCAGCAGCTTGGGCGGGACCACAGATACGCAGTATTTT
d_gene: NA; abundance: NA; v_gene: TRBV25-1; j_gene: TRBJ2-7; CDR3aa: CASMGTKYEQYF; CDR3nt: TGTGCCAGCATGGGGACAAAGTACGAGCAGTACTTC
d_gene: NA; abundance: NA; v_gene: TRBV28; j_gene: TRBJ2-5; CDR3aa: CASSPTGHLDQETQYF; CDR3nt: TGTGCCAGCAGCCCAACAGGGCACCTCGACCAAGAGACCCAGTACTTC
d_gene: NA; abundance: medium-sized; v_gene: TRBV6-5; j_gene: TRBJ1-2; CDR3aa: CASSYHTGTGAYGYTF; CDR3nt: TGTGCCAGCAGTTATCACACGGGGACGGGAGCCTATGGCTACACCTTC
d_gene: NA; abundance: NA; v_gene: TRBV2; j_gene: TRBJ2-5; CDR3aa: CASSRLARETQYF; CDR3nt: TGTGCCAGCAGCCGCCTAGCGCGAGAGACCCAGTACTTC
d_gene: TRBD1; abundance: NA; v_gene: TRBV4-1; j_gene: TRBJ1-2; CDR3aa: CASSQQGAGDYGYTF; CDR3nt: TGCGCCAGCAGCCAACAGGGGGCTGGGGACTATGGCTACACCTTC
d_gene: TRBD1; abundance: NA; v_gene: TRBV29-1; j_gene: TRBJ1-3; CDR3aa: CSVDRTGEAGNTIYF; CDR3nt: TGCAGCGTTGACCGGACAGGGGAGGCTGGAAACACCATATATTTT
d_gene: NA; abundance: NA; v_gene: TRBV5-1; j_gene: TRBJ2-3; CDR3aa: CASSIGQYTDTQYF; CDR3nt: TGCGCCAGCAGCATCGGACAGTACACAGATACGCAGTATTTT